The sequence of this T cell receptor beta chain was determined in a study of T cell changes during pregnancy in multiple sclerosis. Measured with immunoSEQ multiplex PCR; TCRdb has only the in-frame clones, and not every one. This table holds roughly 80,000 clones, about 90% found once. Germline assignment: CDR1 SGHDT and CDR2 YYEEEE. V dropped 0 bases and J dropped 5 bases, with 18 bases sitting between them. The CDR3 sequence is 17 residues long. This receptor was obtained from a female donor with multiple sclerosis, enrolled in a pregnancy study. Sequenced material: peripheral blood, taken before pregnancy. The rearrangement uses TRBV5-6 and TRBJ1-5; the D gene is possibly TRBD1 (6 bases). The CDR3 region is CASSLARGASPYQPQHF. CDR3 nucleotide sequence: TGTGCCAGCAGCTTGGCGCGGGGGGCATCCCCTTATCAGCCCCAGCATTTT.